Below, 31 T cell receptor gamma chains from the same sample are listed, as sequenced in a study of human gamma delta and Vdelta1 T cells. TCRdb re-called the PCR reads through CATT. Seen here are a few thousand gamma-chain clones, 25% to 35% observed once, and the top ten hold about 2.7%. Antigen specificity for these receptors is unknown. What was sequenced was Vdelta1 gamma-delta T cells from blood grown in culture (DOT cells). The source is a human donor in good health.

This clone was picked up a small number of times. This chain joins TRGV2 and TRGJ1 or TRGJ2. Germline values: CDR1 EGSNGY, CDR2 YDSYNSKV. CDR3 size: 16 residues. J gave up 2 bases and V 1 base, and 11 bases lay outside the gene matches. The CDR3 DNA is TGTGCCACCTGGGACGGTCTCTTCTCACATTATTATAAGAAACTCTTT. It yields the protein CATWDGLFSHYYKKLF.

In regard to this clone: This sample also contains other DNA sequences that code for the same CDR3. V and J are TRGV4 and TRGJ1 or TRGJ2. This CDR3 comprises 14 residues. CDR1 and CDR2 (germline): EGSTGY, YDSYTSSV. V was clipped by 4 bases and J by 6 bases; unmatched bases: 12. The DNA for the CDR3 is TGTGCCACCTGGGACGGGCCGGATGGTTATAAGAAACTCTTT. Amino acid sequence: CATWDGPDGYKKLF.

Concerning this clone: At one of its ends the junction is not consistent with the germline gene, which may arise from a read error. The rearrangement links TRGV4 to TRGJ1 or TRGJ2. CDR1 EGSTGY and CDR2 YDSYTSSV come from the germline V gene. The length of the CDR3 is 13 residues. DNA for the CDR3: TGTGCGACCTGGGATGTAAAACGACGCAAGAAACTCTTT. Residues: CATWDVKRRKKLF.

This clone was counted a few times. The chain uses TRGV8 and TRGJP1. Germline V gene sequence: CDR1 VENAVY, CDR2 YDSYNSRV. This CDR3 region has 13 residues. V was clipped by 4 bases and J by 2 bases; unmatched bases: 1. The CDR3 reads CATWETTGWFKIF. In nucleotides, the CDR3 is TGTGCCACCTGGGAAACCACTGGTTGGTTCAAGATATTT.

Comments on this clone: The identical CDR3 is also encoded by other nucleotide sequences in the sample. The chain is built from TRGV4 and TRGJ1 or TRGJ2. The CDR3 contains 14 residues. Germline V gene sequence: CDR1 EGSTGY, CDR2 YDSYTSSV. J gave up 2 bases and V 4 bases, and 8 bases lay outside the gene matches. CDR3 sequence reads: CATWDGPHYYKKLF. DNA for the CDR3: TGTGCCACCTGGGACGGGCCTCATTATTATAAGAAACTCTTT.

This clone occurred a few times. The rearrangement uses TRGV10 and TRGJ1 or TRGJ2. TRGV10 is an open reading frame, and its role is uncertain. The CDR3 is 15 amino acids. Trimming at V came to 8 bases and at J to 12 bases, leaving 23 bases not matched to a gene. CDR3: CAAWDYELRDRGKLF. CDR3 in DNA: TGTGCTGCGTGGGATTATGAGTTGCGGGATAGGGGGAAACTCTTT.

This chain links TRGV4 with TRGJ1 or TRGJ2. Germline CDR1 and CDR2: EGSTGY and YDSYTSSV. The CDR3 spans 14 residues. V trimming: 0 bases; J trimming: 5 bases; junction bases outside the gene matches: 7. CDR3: CATWDGHRDYKKLF. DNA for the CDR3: TGTGCCACCTGGGATGGGCATAGGGATTATAAGAAACTCTTT.

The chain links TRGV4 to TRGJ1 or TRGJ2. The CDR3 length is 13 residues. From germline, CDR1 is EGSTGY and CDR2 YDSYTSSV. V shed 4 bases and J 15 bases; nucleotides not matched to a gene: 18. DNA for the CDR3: TGTGCCACCTGGGACGGGCGACAGGGGGCATCACTCTTT. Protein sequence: CATWDGRQGASLF.

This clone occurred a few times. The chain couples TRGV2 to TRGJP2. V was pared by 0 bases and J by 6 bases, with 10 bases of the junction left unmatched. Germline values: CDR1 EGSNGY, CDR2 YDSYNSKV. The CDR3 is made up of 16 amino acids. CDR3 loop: CATWDGRGFGDWIKTF. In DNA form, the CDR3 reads TGTGCCACCTGGGACGGGCGGGGATTCGGTGATTGGATCAAGACGTTT.

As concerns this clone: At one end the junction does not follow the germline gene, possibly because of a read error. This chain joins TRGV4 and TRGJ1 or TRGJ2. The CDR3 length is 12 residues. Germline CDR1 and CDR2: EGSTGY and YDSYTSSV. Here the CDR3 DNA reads TGTACCACCTGGGATGGGCTTGGTAAGAAACTCTTT. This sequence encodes CTTWDGLGKKLF.

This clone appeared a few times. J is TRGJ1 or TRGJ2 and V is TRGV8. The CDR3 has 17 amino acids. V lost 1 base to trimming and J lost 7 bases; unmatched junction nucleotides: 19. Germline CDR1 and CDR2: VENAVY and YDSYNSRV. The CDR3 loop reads CATWDRLDQRFPYKKLF. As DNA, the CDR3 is TGTGCCACCTGGGATAGACTAGACCAGCGGTTCCCGTATAAGAAACTCTTT.

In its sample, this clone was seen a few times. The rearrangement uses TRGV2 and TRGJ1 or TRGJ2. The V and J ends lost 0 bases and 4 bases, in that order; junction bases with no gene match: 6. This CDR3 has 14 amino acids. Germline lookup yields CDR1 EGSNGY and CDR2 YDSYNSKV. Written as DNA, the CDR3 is TGTGCCACCTGGGACGGGGCGATCTATTATAAGAAACTCTTT. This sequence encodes CATWDGAIYYKKLF.

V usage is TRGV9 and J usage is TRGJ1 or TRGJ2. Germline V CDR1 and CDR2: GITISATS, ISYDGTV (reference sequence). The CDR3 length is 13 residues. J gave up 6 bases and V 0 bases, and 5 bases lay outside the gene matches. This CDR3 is CALWEVQGYKKLF. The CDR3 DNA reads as TGTGCCTTGTGGGAGGTGCAAGGTTATAAGAAACTCTTT.

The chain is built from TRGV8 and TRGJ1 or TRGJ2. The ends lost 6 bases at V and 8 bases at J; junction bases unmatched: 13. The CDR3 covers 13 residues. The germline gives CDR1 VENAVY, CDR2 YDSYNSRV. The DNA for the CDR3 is TGTGCCACCTGGTGTCCCTGTTGCGATAAGAAACTCTTT. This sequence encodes CATWCPCCDKKLF.

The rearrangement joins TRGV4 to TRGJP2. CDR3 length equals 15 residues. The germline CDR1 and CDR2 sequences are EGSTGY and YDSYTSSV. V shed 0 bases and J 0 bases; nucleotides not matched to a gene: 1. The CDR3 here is CATWDGYSSDWIKTF. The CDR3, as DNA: TGTGCCACCTGGGATGGGTATAGTAGTGATTGGATCAAGACGTTT.

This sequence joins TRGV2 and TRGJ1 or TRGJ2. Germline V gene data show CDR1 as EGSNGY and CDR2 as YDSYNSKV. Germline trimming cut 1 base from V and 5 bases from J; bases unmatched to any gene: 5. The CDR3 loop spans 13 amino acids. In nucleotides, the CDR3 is TGTGCCACCTGGGACGGTAACCATTATAAGAAACTCTTT. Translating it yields CATWDGNHYKKLF.

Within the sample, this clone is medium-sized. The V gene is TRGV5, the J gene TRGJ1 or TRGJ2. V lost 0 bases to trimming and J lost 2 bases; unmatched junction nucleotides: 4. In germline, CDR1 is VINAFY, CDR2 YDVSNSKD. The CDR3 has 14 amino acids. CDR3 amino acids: CATWDRPHYYKKLF. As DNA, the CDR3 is TGTGCCACCTGGGACAGGCCCCATTATTATAAGAAACTCTTT.

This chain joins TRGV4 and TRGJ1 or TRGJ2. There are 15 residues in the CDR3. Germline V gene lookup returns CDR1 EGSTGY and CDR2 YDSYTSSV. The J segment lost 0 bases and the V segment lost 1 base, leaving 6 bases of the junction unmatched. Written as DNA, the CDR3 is TGTGCCACCTGGGATGGCCGCAAGAATTATTATAAGAAACTCTTT. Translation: CATWDGRKNYYKKLF.

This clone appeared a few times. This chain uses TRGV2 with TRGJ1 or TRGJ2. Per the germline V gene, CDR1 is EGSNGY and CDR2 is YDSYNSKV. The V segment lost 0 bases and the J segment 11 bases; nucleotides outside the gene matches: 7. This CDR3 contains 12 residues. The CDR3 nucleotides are TGTGCCACCTGGGACGGGAGCGGTGAGAAACTCTTT. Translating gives CATWDGSGEKLF.

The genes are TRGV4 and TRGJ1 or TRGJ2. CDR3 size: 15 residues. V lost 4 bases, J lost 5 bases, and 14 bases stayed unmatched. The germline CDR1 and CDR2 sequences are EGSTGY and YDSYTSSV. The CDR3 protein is CATWEGLPGDYKKLF. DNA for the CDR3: TGTGCCACCTGGGAAGGGCTCCCCGGGGATTATAAGAAACTCTTT.

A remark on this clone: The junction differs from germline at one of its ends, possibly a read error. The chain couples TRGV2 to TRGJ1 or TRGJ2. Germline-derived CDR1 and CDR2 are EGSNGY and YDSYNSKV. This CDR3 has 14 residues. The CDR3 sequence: CATRDGLPYYKKLF. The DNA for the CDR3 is TGTGCCACCCGGGACGGCCTACCTTATTATAAGAAACTCTTT.

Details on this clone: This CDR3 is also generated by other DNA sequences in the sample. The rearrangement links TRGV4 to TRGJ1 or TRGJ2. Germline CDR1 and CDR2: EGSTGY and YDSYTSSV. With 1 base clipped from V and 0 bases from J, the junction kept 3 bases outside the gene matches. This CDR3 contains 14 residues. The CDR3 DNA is TGTGCCACCTGGGATGGAAAGAATTATTATAAGAAACTCTTT. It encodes CATWDGKNYYKKLF.

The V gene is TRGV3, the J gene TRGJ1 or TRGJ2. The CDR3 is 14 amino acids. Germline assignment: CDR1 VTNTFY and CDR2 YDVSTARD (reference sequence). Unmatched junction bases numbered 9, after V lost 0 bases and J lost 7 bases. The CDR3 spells CATWDRRSGYKKLF. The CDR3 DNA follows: TGTGCCACCTGGGACAGGCGATCGGGCTATAAGAAACTCTTT.

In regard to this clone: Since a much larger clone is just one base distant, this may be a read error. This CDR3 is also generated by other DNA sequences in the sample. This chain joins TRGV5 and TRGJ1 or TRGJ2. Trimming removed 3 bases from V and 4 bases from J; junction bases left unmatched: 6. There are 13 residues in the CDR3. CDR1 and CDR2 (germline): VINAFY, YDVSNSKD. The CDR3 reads CATWDGIYYKKLF. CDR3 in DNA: TGTGCCACCTGGGACGGAATATATTATAAGAAACTCTTT.

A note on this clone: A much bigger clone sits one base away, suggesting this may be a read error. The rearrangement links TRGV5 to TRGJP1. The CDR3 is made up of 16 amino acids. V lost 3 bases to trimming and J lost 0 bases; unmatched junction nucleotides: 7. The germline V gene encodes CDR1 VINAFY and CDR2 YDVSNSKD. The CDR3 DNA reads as TGTGCCACCTGGGACGGGACCAATACCACTGGTTGGTTCAAGATATTT. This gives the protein CATWDGTNTTGWFKIF.

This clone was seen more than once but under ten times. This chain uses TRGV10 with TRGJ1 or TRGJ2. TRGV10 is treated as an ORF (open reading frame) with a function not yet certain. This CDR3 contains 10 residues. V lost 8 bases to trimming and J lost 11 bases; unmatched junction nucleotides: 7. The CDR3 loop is CAAWDSEKLF. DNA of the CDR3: TGTGCTGCGTGGGATTCGGAGAAACTCTTT.

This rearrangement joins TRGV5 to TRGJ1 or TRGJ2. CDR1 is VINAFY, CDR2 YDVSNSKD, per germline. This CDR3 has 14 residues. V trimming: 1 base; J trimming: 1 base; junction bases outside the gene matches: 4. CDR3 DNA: TGTGCCACCTGGGACAGCTCTAATTATTATAAGAAACTCTTT. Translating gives CATWDSSNYYKKLF.

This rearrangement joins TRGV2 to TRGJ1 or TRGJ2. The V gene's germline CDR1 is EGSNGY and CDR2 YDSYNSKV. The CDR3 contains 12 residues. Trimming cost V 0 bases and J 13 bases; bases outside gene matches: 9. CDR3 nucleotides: TGTGCCACCTGGGACGGGCGGGGTGGAAAACTCTTT. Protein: CATWDGRGGKLF.

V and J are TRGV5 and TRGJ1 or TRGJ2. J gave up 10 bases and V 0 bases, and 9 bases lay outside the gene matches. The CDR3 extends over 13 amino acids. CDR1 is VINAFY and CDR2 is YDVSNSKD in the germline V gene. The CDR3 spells CATWDRPPKKKLF. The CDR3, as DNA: TGTGCCACCTGGGACAGGCCCCCGAAGAAGAAACTCTTT.

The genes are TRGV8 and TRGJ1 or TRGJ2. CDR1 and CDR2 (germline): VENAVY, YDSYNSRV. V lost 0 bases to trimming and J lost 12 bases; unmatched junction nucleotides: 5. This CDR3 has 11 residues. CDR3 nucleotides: TGTGCCACCTGGGATAGGCGAGGGAAACTCTTT. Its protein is CATWDRRGKLF.

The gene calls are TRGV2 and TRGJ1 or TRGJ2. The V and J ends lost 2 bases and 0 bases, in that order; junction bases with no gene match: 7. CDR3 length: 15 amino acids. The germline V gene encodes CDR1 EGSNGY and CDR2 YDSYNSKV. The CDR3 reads CATWDETGNYYKKLF. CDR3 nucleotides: TGTGCCACCTGGGACGAAACCGGGAATTATTATAAGAAACTCTTT.